The subject of this entry is one T cell receptor (beta chain). The antigen remains unidentified. Repertoires were generated with immunoSEQ multiplex PCR, while TCRdb's copy carries only in-frame clones and drops some. The data contain 300,000 to 450,000 clones, roughly 89% of them singletons. This entry is derived from a study of cytomegalovirus exposure and HLA in healthy donors. Study background: The roughly 130 validation repertoires used the same platform as the roughly 670 first-cohort repertoires, a later analysis reported. Study-wide results and limits: With high specificity and sensitivity, the classifier reportedly diagnosed cytomegalovirus status.

The CDR3 extends over 15 amino acids. Trimming at V came to 1 base and at J to 4 bases, leaving 7 bases not matched to a gene. The germline CDR1 and CDR2 sequences are GTSNPN and SVGIG (reference sequence). This TCR came from a woman between 18 and 29 years old in good health and CMV-seronegative. Sequencing was carried out using PBMCs. The gene calls are TRBV30 and TRBJ1-1, with TRBD1 matching over 9 bases. CDR3 region: CAWSASMTGGTEAFF. CDR3 in DNA: TGTGCCTGGAGTGCATCTATGACAGGGGGCACTGAAGCTTTCTTT. The variable domain in full, with the rest retrieved from reference TRBV30 and TRBJ1-1, is SQTIHQWPATLVQPVGSPLSLECTVEGTSNPNLYWYRQAAGRGLQLLFYSVGIGQISSEVPQNLSASRPQDRQFILSSKKLLLSDSGFYLCAWSASMTGGTEAFFGQGTRLTVV.